The entry below describes one TCR beta chain. Its specificity is not known. These data belong to a study of CD8 T cells in Susac syndrome. After extraction with the RNeasy kit, roughly 0.5 to 1 ug of the RNA was reverse transcribed using random hexamers. An immunoSEQ multiplex PCR amplified TCR beta CDR3 over 54 Vbeta and 13 Jbeta. TCRdb re-called the immunoSEQ multiplex PCR reads with MiXCR, one entry per CDR3 protein. Among approximately 220,000 distinct CDR3 sequences, about 95% were seen once, and the ten largest hold approximately 0.081%. TCR beta was sequenced from blood CD8+ and CD4+ T cells. CD8+ and CD4+ T cells were negatively isolated; TEMRA cells were FACS-enriched. General observations from the study: It was acknowledged in the study that the number of individuals who were included in its TCR sequencing and HLA analysis was relatively small.

Germline V lookup: CDR1 DFQATT, CDR2 SNEGSKA (reference sequence). V lost 0 bases, J lost 6 bases, and 12 bases lay in between. The CDR3 runs 15 residues. The sample was CD4+ T cells from PBMCs. The rearrangement joins TRBV20-1 to TRBJ1-6, with a possible D match to TRBD1 (6 bases). The TCR comes from a human donor with multiple sclerosis. The CDR3 is CSAREFGQRNSPLHF. The CDR3 DNA follows: TGCAGTGCTAGAGAGTTTGGACAGCGTAATTCACCCCTCCACTTT.